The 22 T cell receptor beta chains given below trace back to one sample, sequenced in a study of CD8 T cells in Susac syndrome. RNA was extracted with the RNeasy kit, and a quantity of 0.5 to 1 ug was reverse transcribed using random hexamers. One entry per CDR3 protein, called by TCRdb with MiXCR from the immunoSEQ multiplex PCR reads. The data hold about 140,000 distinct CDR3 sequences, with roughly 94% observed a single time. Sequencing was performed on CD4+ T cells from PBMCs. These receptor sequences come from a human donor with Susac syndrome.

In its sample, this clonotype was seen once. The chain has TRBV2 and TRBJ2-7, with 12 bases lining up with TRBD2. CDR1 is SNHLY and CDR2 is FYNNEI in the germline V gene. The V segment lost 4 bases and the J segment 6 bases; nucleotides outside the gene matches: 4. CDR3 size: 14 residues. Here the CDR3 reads CASSGLAGVSEQYF. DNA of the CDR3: TGTGCCAGCAGTGGACTAGCGGGAGTCAGCGAGCAGTACTTC.

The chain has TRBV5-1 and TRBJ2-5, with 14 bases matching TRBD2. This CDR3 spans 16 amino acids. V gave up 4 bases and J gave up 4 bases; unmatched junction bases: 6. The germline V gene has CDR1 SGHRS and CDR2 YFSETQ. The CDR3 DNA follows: TGCGCCAGCAGCAAGGGACTAGCGGGAGTCGGAGAGACCCAGTACTTC. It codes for CASSKGLAGVGETQYF.

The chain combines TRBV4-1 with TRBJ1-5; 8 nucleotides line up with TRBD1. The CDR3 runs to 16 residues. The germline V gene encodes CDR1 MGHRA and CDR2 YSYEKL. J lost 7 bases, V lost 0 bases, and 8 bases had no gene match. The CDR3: CASSQDGQGAGQPQHF. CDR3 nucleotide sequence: TGCGCCAGCAGCCAAGACGGGCAGGGGGCGGGGCAGCCCCAGCATTTT.

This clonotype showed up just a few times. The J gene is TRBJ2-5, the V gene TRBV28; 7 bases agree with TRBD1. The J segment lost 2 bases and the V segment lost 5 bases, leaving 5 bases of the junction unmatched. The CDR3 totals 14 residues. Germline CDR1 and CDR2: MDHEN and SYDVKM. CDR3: CASSLRQGQETQYF. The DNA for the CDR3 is TGTGCCAGCAGTCTTCGACAGGGACAAGAGACCCAGTACTTC.

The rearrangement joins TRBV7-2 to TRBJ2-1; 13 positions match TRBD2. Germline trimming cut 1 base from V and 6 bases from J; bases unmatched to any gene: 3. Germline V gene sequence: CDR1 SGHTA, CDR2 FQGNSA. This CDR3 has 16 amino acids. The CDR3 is CASSLVGTSGVNEQFF. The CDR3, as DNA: TGTGCCAGCAGCTTAGTGGGGACTAGCGGGGTCAATGAGCAGTTCTTC.

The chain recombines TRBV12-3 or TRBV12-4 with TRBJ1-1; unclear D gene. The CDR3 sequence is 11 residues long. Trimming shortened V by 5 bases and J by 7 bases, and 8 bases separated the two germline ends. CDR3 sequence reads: CASSIEVEAFF. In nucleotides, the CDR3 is TGTGCCAGCAGTATTGAAGTTGAAGCTTTCTTT.

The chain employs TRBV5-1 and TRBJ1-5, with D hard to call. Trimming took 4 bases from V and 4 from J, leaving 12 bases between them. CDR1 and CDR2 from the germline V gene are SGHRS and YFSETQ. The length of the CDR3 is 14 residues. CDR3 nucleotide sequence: TGCGCCAGCAGCCCATCAGGAAATAATCAGCCCCAGCATTTT. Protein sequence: CASSPSGNNQPQHF.

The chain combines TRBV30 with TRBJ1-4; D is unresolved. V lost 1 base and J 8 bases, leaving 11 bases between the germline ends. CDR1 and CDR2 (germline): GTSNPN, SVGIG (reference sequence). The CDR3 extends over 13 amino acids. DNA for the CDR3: TGTGCCTGGAGTGGCAAAGGTTGGGAAAAACTGTTTTTT. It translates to CAWSGKGWEKLFF.

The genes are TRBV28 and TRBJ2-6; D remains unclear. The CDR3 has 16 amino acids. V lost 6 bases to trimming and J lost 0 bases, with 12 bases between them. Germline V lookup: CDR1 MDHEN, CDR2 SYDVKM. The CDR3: CASSPMGNSGANVLTF. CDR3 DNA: TGTGCCAGCAGCCCCATGGGGAACTCTGGGGCCAACGTCCTGACTTTC. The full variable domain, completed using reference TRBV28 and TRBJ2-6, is DVKVTQSSRYLVKRTGEKVFLECVQDMDHENMFWYRQDPGLGLRLIYFSYDVKMKEKGDIPEGYSVSREKKERFSLILESASTNQTSMYLCASSPMGNSGANVLTFGAGSRLTVL.

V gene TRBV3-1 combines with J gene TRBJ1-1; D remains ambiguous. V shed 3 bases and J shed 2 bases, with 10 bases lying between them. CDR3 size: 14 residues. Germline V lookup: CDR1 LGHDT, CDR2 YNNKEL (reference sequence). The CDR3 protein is CASSHSGRNTEAFF. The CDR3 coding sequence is TGTGCCAGCAGCCACTCTGGACGAAACACTGAAGCTTTCTTT.

In DNA form, the CDR3 reads TGCGCCAGCAGCCAAGATTCGACGGGGTACACAGATACGCAGTATTTT. Its translation: CASSQDSTGYTDTQYF. This chain connects TRBV4-3 to TRBJ2-3; tentative D call: TRBD2 (5 bases). Looked up from germline, CDR1 is LGHNA and CDR2 is YSLEER. CDR3 size: 16 residues. V lost 0 bases and J lost 2, with 12 bases in between.

The CDR3: CAVYPGTGGQAFF. For the CDR3, the DNA is TGTGCCGTGTATCCCGGGACAGGGGGCCAAGCTTTCTTT. The chain has TRBV10-3 and TRBJ1-1; 12 positions agree with TRBD1. V gave up 11 bases and J gave up 9 bases; unmatched junction bases: 10. Per the germline V gene, CDR1 is ENHRY and CDR2 is SYGVKD. This CDR3 contains 13 residues.

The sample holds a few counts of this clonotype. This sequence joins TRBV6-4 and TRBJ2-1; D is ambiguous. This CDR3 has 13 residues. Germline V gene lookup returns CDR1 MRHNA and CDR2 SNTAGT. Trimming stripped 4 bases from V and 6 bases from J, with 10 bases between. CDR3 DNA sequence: TGTGCCAGCAGTGCGACTTCTGTCAATGAGCAGTTCTTC. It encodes CASSATSVNEQFF.

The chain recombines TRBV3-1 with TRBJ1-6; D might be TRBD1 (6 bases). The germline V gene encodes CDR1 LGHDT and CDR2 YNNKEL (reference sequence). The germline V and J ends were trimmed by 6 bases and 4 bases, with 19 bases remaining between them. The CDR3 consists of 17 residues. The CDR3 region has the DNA TGTGCCAGCAGTTCTTATGGGGGGGGCTTGTATAATTCACCCCTCCACTTT. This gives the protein CASSSYGGGLYNSPLHF.

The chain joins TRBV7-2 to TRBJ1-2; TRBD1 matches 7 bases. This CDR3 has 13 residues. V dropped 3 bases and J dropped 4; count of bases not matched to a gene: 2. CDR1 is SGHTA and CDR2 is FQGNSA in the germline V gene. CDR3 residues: CASSFTGVYGYTF. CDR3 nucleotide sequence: TGTGCCAGCAGCTTTACAGGGGTCTATGGCTACACCTTC.

In DNA form, the CDR3 reads TGTGCCAGCAGCCAAACAGTGAACACTGAAGCTTTCTTT. Its protein product is CASSQTVNTEAFF. The V call is TRBV3-1, the J call TRBJ1-1; D gene unclear. CDR3 size: 13 residues. Trimming removed 2 bases from V and 0 bases from J, with 4 bases in between. Germline CDR1 reads LGHDT; CDR2 reads YNNKEL (reference sequence).

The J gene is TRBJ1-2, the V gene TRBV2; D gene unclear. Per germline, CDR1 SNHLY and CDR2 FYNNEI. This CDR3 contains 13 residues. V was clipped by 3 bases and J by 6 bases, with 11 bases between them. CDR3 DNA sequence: TGTGCCAGCAGTGACAGGATAGTAGATGGCTACACCTTC. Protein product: CASSDRIVDGYTF.

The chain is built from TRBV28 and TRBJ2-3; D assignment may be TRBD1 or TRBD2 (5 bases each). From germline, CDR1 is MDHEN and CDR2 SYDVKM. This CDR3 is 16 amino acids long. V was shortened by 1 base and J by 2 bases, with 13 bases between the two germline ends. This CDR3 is CASSLLSGANTDTQYF. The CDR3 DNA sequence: TGTGCCAGCAGTTTATTGTCCGGGGCGAACACAGATACGCAGTATTTT.

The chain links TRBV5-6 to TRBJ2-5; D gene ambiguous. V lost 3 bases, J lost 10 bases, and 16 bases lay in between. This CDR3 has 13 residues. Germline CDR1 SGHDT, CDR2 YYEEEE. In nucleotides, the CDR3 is TGTGCCAGCAGCTCCCCCCCTGTTCATGACCAGTACTTC. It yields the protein CASSSPPVHDQYF.

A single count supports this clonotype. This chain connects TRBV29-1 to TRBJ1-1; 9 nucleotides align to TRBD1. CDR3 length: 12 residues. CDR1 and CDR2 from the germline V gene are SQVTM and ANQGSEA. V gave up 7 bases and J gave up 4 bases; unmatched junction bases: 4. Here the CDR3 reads CSGQGVVTEAFF. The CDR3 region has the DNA TGCAGCGGACAGGGGGTTGTCACTGAAGCTTTCTTT.

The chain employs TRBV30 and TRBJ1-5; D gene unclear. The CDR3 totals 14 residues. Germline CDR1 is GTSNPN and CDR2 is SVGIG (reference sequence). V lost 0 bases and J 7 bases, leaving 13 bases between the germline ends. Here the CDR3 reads CAWSVISDGQPQHF. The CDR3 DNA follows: TGTGCCTGGAGTGTGATCTCGGACGGACAGCCCCAGCATTTT.

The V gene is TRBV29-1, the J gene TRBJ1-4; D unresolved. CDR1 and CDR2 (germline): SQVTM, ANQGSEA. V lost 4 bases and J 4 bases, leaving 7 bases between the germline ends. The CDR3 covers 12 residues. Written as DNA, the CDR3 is TGCAGCGTTGGCAGCTTTAATGAAAAACTGTTTTTT. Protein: CSVGSFNEKLFF.